This T cell receptor (beta chain) was retrieved from a study of long-term antiretroviral therapy in people with HIV. The table lists this clone with a few counts. Its target is not known. J gave up 9 bases and V 3 bases, and 11 bases lay outside the gene matches. The CDR3 has 15 amino acids. Germline lookup yields CDR1 MNHNS and CDR2 SASEGT. There were no participants with HIV treated outside the United States. It was version v3.0 of the immunoSEQ assay that was run at survey level. Clones were read by immunoSEQ multiplex PCR, and TCRdb kept only the in-frame ones, dropping some. The sample contains 30,000 to 40,000 clones, 75% to 85% of which appear only once. Whole-study results and caveats: Adherence to ART, viral resistance and therapy changes lacked any data.

The chain carries TRBV6-1 and TRBJ1-5; 7 nucleotides align to TRBD1. Source: unsorted PBMCs, taken 1.9 years after starting antiretroviral therapy. The origin of this receptor is a man aged 18 to 29 with HIV. The CDR3 DNA reads as TGTGCCAGCAGTGACCTGGGACAGCCTAGTGGGCCCCAGCATTTT. Protein sequence: CASSDLGQPSGPQHF.